The 29 T cell receptor beta chains given below trace back to one sample, sequenced in a study of tumor-infiltrating lymphocytes in primary liver carcinoma. Unsorted bulk tissue (20-30 mg) underwent RNA and DNA co-extraction. TCR beta cDNA was reverse-transcribed from 500 ng of total RNA. The reaction used a constant-region primer and ProtoScript II reverse transcriptase. Three nested multiplex PCR rounds of slightly modified ARM-PCR generated TCR beta libraries. In the first two PCR rounds, TRBV1-TRBV30 forward primers were paired with a C-beta reverse primer, and each round lasted around 10 cycles. TCRdb fed the multiplex PCR reads into MiXCR, producing one record per CDR3 protein. The data contain fewer than 75,000 distinct CDR3 sequences, roughly 70% of them singletons. The sample taken for sequencing was liver tumor tissue from sampling region 4. Subset denoted: tumor region T4, right-lateral pole. These receptors were taken from a man aged 40-49 years with primary liver carcinoma and hepatitis B virus infection.

Points on this clonotype: Just one base apart from a much larger clone, this may be a read error. CDR3: CASSQRTNGNNEQFF. The CDR3 DNA reads TGTGCTAGCAGCCAACGGACTAACGGGAACAATGAGCAGTTCTTC. This chain joins TRBV14 and TRBJ2-1; a weak D match, TRBD2 (6 bases). The CDR3 is 15 amino acids. Germline values: CDR1 SGHDN, CDR2 FVKESK.

This clonotype was counted at least ten times. A read error may produce the germline difference seen at one junction end. The CDR3 here is CASSLVGEPYNGQFF. DNA of the CDR3: TGCGCCAGCAGCTTGGTTGGGGAGCCCTACAATGGGCAGTTCTTC. The chain employs TRBV5-1 and TRBJ2-1; D may be TRBD2 (5 bases). Germline CDR1 and CDR2: SGHRS and YFSETQ. The CDR3 covers 15 residues.

By share, this clonotype ranks as medium-sized. The CDR3: CASRKGTSGRTDTQYF. CDR3 nucleotides: TGTGCCAGCAGGAAAGGGACTAGCGGGAGGACGGATACGCAGTATTTT. This chain links TRBV6-6 with TRBJ2-3; 15 nucleotides match TRBD2. V lost 6 bases to trimming and J lost 6 bases; unmatched junction nucleotides: 7. The V gene's germline CDR1 is MNHNY and CDR2 SVGAGI (reference sequence). There are 16 residues in the CDR3.

Of note for this clonotype: At one end, the junction sequence differs from germline, possibly due to a read error. The chain links TRBV6-6 to TRBJ1-6; D not resolved. The CDR3 is 16 residues long. Germline CDR1 MNHNY, CDR2 SVGAGI (reference sequence). The CDR3 region is CASSYTSGAYNPPLHF. The CDR3 bases are TGTGCCAGCAGTTACACATCCGGCGCCTATAATCCACCCCTCCACTTT.

Of note for this clonotype: One junction end disagrees with the germline gene, perhaps due to a read error. DNA for the CDR3: TGTGCCAGCAGCTCGAGAAGAGGAACAGATGGCTATGGCTACACGTTC. This sequence encodes CASSSRRGTDGYGYTF. The chain uses TRBV5-4 and TRBJ1-2; D is unresolved. Germline lookup yields CDR1 SGHNT and CDR2 YYREEE (reference sequence). This CDR3 has 16 residues. Combining the CDR3 with reference TRBV5-4 and TRBJ1-2 gives the whole variable domain ETGVTQSPTHLIKTRGQQVTLRCSSQSGHNTVSWYQQALGQGPQFIFQYYREEENGRGNFPPRFSGLQFPNYSSELNVNALELDDSALYLCASSSRRGTDGYGYTFGSGTRLTVV.

In regard to this clonotype: This CDR3 fails to terminate in the conserved phenylalanine or tryptophan, so it likely reflects a read error. V and J are TRBV5-6 and TRBJ2-7; D gene uncertain. Germline CDR1 and CDR2: SGHDT and YYEEEE. The CDR3 has 14 residues. The CDR3 loop reads CASSLAESEYDQYS. CDR3 DNA: TGTGCCAGCAGCTTGGCGGAATCAGAATACGACCAGTACTCC.

This clonotype was picked up many times. J is TRBJ1-2 and V is TRBV10-3; no reliable D call. The CDR3 totals 13 residues. Trimming took 4 bases from V and 2 from J, leaving 8 bases between them. Per germline, CDR1 ENHRY and CDR2 SYGVKD. The CDR3 here is CAISVEVNYGYTF. The CDR3 bases are TGTGCCATCAGTGTGGAGGTGAACTATGGCTACACCTTC.

Concerning this clonotype: One end of the junction is discordant with germline, which a read error may explain. This chain joins TRBV4-1 and TRBJ2-7, with 8 bases matching TRBD1. CDR3 length: 16 residues. Germline-derived CDR1 and CDR2 are MGHRA and YSYEKL. The CDR3: CSSSRAGTGFSYEQHF. The CDR3 DNA reads as TGCTCTAGCAGCCGTGCCGGGACAGGCTTCTCCTACGAGCAGCACTTC.

Worth noting for this clonotype: An end of the junction does not agree with germline; a read error may underlie this. This chain connects TRBV6-5 to TRBJ2-5; D perhaps matches TRBD1 (6 bases). The germline V gene encodes CDR1 MNHEY and CDR2 SVGAGI. The CDR3 is 14 amino acids. CDR3 amino acids: CDSNYIGQQETQYF. DNA for the CDR3: TGTGACAGCAATTACATCGGACAGCAAGAGACCCAGTACTTC.

Concerning this clonotype itself: In this CDR3 the conserved last residue, phenylalanine or tryptophan, is missing, so a read error is likely. V is TRBV11-2 and J is TRBJ2-2, with a tentative D call TRBD2 (5 bases). The CDR3 covers 16 residues. Germline assignment: CDR1 SGHAT and CDR2 FQNNGV. Trimming took 6 bases from V and 5 from J, leaving 19 bases between them. CDR3 bases: TGTGCCAGCAGTCCCTATCCCGGGGTTTTTACCGGGGAGCTGTTTTTG. Its translation is CASSPYPGVFTGELFL.

This clonotype has a count of ten or more. This sequence joins TRBV28 and TRBJ1-2, with 9 bases fitting TRBD1. In germline, CDR1 is MDHEN, CDR2 SYDVKM. The length of the CDR3 is 14 residues. Losses at the gene ends were 4 bases for V and 3 bases for J; bases not matched to a gene: 3. CDR3 sequence reads: CASSWDREDYGYTF. The CDR3 nucleotides are TGTGCCAGCAGTTGGGACAGGGAGGACTATGGCTACACCTTC.

The chain combines TRBV6-6 with TRBJ1-2; unclear D gene. Germline V gene sequence: CDR1 MNHNY, CDR2 SVGAGI (reference sequence). The CDR3 runs to 14 residues. V lost 6 bases and J lost 5, with 16 bases in between. CDR3 DNA: TGTGCCAGCAGCTACGACTATAGAGGGTATGGCTACACCTTC. Translated: CASSYDYRGYGYTF.

A word on this clonotype: One end of the junction varies from germline; a read error may be responsible. The genes are TRBV29-1 and TRBJ2-1; unclear D gene. Germline V lookup: CDR1 SQVTM, CDR2 ANQGSEA. This CDR3 has 16 residues. The CDR3 sequence is CSAEDPDRSSYNEQLF. The CDR3, as DNA: TGCAGCGCTGAAGATCCAGATCGGAGCTCCTACAATGAGCAGCTCTTC.

This chain uses TRBV2 with TRBJ2-5, with a possible D match to TRBD2 (5 bases). The germline V gene encodes CDR1 SNHLY and CDR2 FYNNEI. CDR3 size: 13 residues. The V end was cut by 1 base, the J end by 5 bases, with 8 bases between. CDR3 DNA sequence: TGTGCCAGCAGTGAAGACCTAGCTGAGACCCAGTACTTC. This codes for CASSEDLAETQYF. Together with reference TRBV2 and TRBJ2-5, the CDR3 gives the full variable domain: EPEVTQTPSHQVTQMGQEVILRCVPISNHLYFYWYRQILGQKVEFLVSFYNNEISEKSEIFDDQFSVERPDGSNFTLKIRSTKLEDSAMYFCASSEDLAETQYFGPGTRLLVL.

As to this clonotype: A read error may account for a junction end that differs from germline. The chain carries TRBV5-1 and TRBJ1-2; D ambiguous. Germline V gives CDR1 SGHRS, CDR2 YFSETQ. CDR3 length: 13 residues. The CDR3 sequence is CAKSSTNAIGYAF. The DNA for the CDR3 is TGCGCCAAAAGTTCGACCAACGCTATCGGCTACGCCTTC.

This sequence joins TRBV6-1 and TRBJ1-6; D not certain. Per germline, CDR1 MNHNS and CDR2 SASEGT. There are 16 residues in the CDR3. V was clipped by 7 bases and J by 12 bases, with 25 bases between them. CDR3 region: CASIKEALQAYLPLHF. CDR3 in DNA: TGTGCCAGCATCAAGGAGGCGCTGCAGGCCTATTTACCCCTCCACTTT.

Worth noting for this clonotype: Given the absence of the conserved phenylalanine or tryptophan at the CDR3 end, a read error is likely. The chain uses TRBV11-2 and TRBJ2-7; no definite D call. Germline loops: CDR1 SGHAT, CDR2 FQNNGV. CDR3 length: 14 residues. Here the CDR3 reads CASNLTDTAYEQYS. The DNA of the CDR3 is TGTGCCAGCAACTTAACTGACACTGCCTACGAGCAGTACTCC.

The chain has TRBV7-9 and TRBJ2-1; the D is unclear. CDR3 size: 16 residues. CDR1 is SEHNR, CDR2 FQNEAQ, per germline (reference sequence). V was pared by 4 bases and J by 0 bases, with 13 bases between. The CDR3 region has the DNA TGTGCCAGCAGCTCCCAAACATTGAGCTCCTACAATGAGCAGTTCTTC. Amino acid sequence: CASSSQTLSSYNEQFF.

Comment on this clonotype: A read error is likely, as this CDR3 ends without the conserved phenylalanine or tryptophan. This chain joins TRBV11-2 and TRBJ2-5, with a possible D match to TRBD2 (6 bases). The germline gives CDR1 SGHAT, CDR2 FQNNGV. The CDR3 spans 14 residues. CDR3 protein: CASGFNGGQETQYL. CDR3 in DNA: TGTGCCAGCGGCTTCAACGGGGGACAAGAGACCCAGTACTTA.

As to this clonotype: A clone one base away is much larger, so this may be a read error. The rearrangement links TRBV10-2 to TRBJ2-2; 8 bases align to TRBD2. V was clipped by 8 bases and J by 10 bases; unmatched bases: 9. CDR3 length equals 13 residues. CDR1 and CDR2 (germline): WSHSY, SAAADI. The CDR3 nucleotides read TGCGCCAGCCGGGGGGGAGCCACTGAGGAGCTGTTTTTT. Translation: CASRGGATEELFF.

There are a few counts of this clonotype. Germline and junction disagree at one end, which may indicate a read error. The V and J genes are TRBV6-5 and TRBJ2-7; unclear D gene. This CDR3 region has 18 residues. Germline V lookup: CDR1 MNHEY, CDR2 SVGAGI. CDR3 sequence: CASSYKGPATSIAYEQYF. CDR3 DNA sequence: TGTGCCAGCAGTTACAAGGGCCCTGCCACTTCGATAGCCTACGAACAGTACTTC.

The chain combines TRBV5-1 with TRBJ2-7; 9 bases align to TRBD2. The CDR3 sequence is 18 residues long. CDR1 and CDR2 (germline): SGHRS, YFSETQ. With V trimmed by 2 bases and J by 3 bases, 15 bases remained unmatched. The CDR3 DNA is TGCGCCAGCAGCTTCAGGACTAGCGTAACTGGGGGAAGCTACGAGCAGTACTTC. It is translated as CASSFRTSVTGGSYEQYF.

This chain uses TRBV12-3 or TRBV12-4 with TRBJ2-7; possible D gene TRBD1, 6 bases. The CDR3 contains 14 residues. V lost 8 bases to trimming and J lost 7 bases, with 21 bases between them. DNA for the CDR3: TGTGCCAGCGGTTCGTGGGCCGACAGGTCAGAGCAGTACGTC. Protein product: CASGSWADRSEQYV.

For this clonotype: A read error may produce the germline difference seen at one junction end. V usage is TRBV6-1 and J usage is TRBJ2-7; a possible D gene is TRBD2 (5 bases). The CDR3 runs 15 residues. CDR1 MNHNS and CDR2 SASEGT come from the germline V gene. CDR3 sequence reads: CASSSGLAELYGQYF. The CDR3 coding sequence is TGTGCCAGCAGTTCTGGACTGGCGGAACTATACGGGCAGTACTTC.

Note on this clonotype: The junction and the germline gene differ at one end; a read error may be behind it. The genes are TRBV11-2 and TRBJ2-7; perhaps TRBD2 as D (6 bases). The CDR3 length is 15 residues. Germline CDR1 is SGHAT and CDR2 is FQNNGV. CDR3 loop: CASNFTTDPDYEQYF. DNA of the CDR3: TGTGCCAGCAACTTCACGACAGATCCGGACTACGAGCAGTATTTC. Supplemented by reference TRBV11-2 and TRBJ2-7, the full variable domain reads EAGVAQSPRYKIIEKRQSVAFWCNPISGHATLYWYQQILGQGPKLLIQFQNNGVVDDSQLPKDRFSAERLKGVDSTLKIQPAKLEDSAVYLCASNFTTDPDYEQYFGPGTRLTVT.

V gene TRBV12-3 or TRBV12-4 combines with J gene TRBJ2-1; D might be TRBD1 (6 bases). V was trimmed by 2 bases and J by 10 bases, leaving 15 bases between them. The CDR3 is 14 amino acids. CDR3 sequence (DNA): TGTGCCAGCAGTTTATCACCCCTGGACAGCGAGCAGTTCTTC. Encoded protein: CASSLSPLDSEQFF.

To note about this clonotype: The junction departs from germline at one end; a sequencing error may be responsible. This chain uses TRBV19 with TRBJ1-1; 7 nucleotides match TRBD1. CDR1 and CDR2 (germline): LNHDA, SQIVND (reference sequence). The CDR3 sequence is 15 residues long. The CDR3 protein is CTSSIGQGVRTEAFF. The DNA of the CDR3 is TGTACCAGTAGTATCGGGCAGGGGGTAAGGACCGAAGCTTTCTTT.

Regarding this clonotype: A read error is likely, as this CDR3 ends without the conserved phenylalanine or tryptophan. This chain links TRBV4-3 with TRBJ1-4; possibly TRBD1 for D (6 bases). The V gene lost 0 bases and the J gene lost 12 bases, with 23 bases spanning the gap. The CDR3 extends over 17 amino acids. Germline-derived CDR1 and CDR2 are LGHNA and YSLEER. CDR3 loop: CASSQDLAGGGFEQLFL. The CDR3 DNA reads as TGCGCCAGCAGCCAAGACCTCGCGGGGGGCGGGTTCGAACAACTGTTTTTG.

About this clonotype itself: One end of the junction is discordant with germline, which a read error may explain. The chain has TRBV11-1 and TRBJ2-7, with TRBD1 matching over 8 bases. Per germline, CDR1 SGHAT and CDR2 FQDESV (reference sequence). The CDR3 loop spans 15 amino acids. CDR3 bases: TGTGCCAGCAGCCTGGGACAGGCCGAAGGCTACGAGCAGTACTTT. It specifies CASSLGQAEGYEQYF.